The 11 T cell receptor beta chains reported below all come from one sample, sequenced in a study of blood T cell repertoires in COVID-19. Some clones are missing from TCRdb's copy, which holds only in-frame ones; the method was immunoSEQ multiplex PCR. The table lists 200,000 to 250,000 clones, 88% of them singletons. The source material was PBMCs or T cells enriched from blood (not recorded which). The receptor source for this set is a woman between 25 and 40 years old who had recovered from COVID-19.

V and J are TRBV3-1 (or the pseudogene TRBV3-2) and TRBJ1-2; maybe TRBD1 (6 bases). V was cut by 5 bases and J by 1 base, with 8 bases left in between. The CDR3 extends over 13 amino acids. CDR1 is LGHDT and CDR2 is YNNKEL in the germline V gene (reference sequence). The chain's CDR3 is CASSWDINYGYTF. The CDR3 DNA reads TGTGCCAGCAGCTGGGACATTAACTATGGCTACACCTTC.

The chain joins TRBV7-8 to TRBJ1-1; D is perhaps TRBD1 (5 bases). Trimming removed 5 bases from V and 1 base from J, with 14 bases in between. The CDR3 has 15 amino acids. Germline-derived CDR1 and CDR2 are SGHVS and FQNEAQ. The CDR3 protein is CASSAYQGENTEAFF. CDR3 DNA: TGTGCCAGCAGCGCCTACCAGGGTGAGAACACTGAAGCTTTCTTT.

The CDR3 sequence is CASSLGGDTSSYGYTF. The CDR3 coding sequence is TGCGCCAGCAGCTTGGGTGGGGACACCTCCTCCTATGGCTACACCTTC. V is TRBV5-1 and J is TRBJ1-2; D may be TRBD1 (6 bases). The CDR3 spans 16 residues. Germline V gene data show CDR1 as SGHRS and CDR2 as YFSETQ. Trimming left V 0 bases short and J 4 bases short, with 16 bases between.

This clone has a handful of counts. The V and J genes are TRBV11-2 and TRBJ1-1; 7 bases agree with TRBD1. Germline CDR1 SGHAT, CDR2 FQNNGV. With V trimmed by 7 bases and J by 10 bases, 6 bases remained unmatched. The CDR3 is 11 amino acids. In DNA, the CDR3 is TGTGCCAGCACCGTAGGGGGCCCAGCTTTCTTT. It translates to CASTVGGPAFF.

The chain combines TRBV5-1 with TRBJ2-2, with D possibly being TRBD1 (5 bases). The CDR3 loop spans 15 amino acids. The V gene's germline CDR1 is SGHRS and CDR2 YFSETQ. Trimming removed 1 base at V and 1 base at J, with 8 bases between. The CDR3 region has the DNA TGCGCCAGCAGCTTGTTCCAGGGGAACACCGGGGAGCTGTTTTTT. It translates to CASSLFQGNTGELFF.

V and J are TRBV7-6 and TRBJ1-6; 7 nucleotides match TRBD1. J lost 3 bases, V lost 9 bases, and 8 bases had no gene match. This CDR3 has 15 amino acids. Germline V CDR1 and CDR2: SGHVS, FNYEAQ. The CDR3 sequence: CARPTGTGYNSPLHF. CDR3 in DNA: TGTGCCAGGCCGACAGGGACGGGCTATAATTCACCCCTCCACTTT.

The V call is TRBV27, the J call TRBJ1-1; the match to TRBD1 covers 7 bases. J was trimmed by 4 bases and V by 6 bases; bases with no gene match: 2. The CDR3 contains 12 residues. Per the germline V gene, CDR1 is MNHEY and CDR2 is SMNVEV (reference sequence). The CDR3 coding sequence is TGTGCCAGCAGACAGGGGTTCACTGAAGCTTTCTTT. This sequence encodes CASRQGFTEAFF.

This chain uses TRBV11-3 with TRBJ1-1; D is unclear. Germline V gene lookup returns CDR1 SGHNT and CDR2 YENEEA. V gave up 3 bases and J gave up 5 bases, with 13 bases separating them. The CDR3 extends over 14 amino acids. CDR3 in DNA: TGTGCCAGCAGCTTGGATCAGACTCGGACTGAAGCTTTCTTT. This translates into CASSLDQTRTEAFF.

V usage is TRBV11-2 and J usage is TRBJ2-1, with 8 bases that match TRBD1. The CDR3 extends over 15 amino acids. With V trimmed by 3 bases and J by 6 bases, 7 bases remained unmatched. Looked up from germline, CDR1 is SGHAT and CDR2 is FQNNGV. The CDR3 sequence is CASSFQGAQRNEQFF. DNA for the CDR3: TGTGCCAGCAGCTTCCAGGGGGCGCAACGCAATGAGCAGTTCTTC.

The chain couples TRBV4-1 to TRBJ2-5; weak D call: TRBD1 (6 bases). CDR3 length: 15 residues. Germline loops: CDR1 MGHRA, CDR2 YSYEKL. The germline V and J ends were trimmed by 2 bases and 4 bases, with 14 bases remaining between them. The CDR3 coding sequence is TGCGCCAGCAGCCAAAACCAGGGGCTTGCAGAGACCCAGTACTTC. Translation: CASSQNQGLAETQYF.

The rearrangement joins TRBV27 to TRBJ1-1, with D perhaps matching TRBD1 (5 bases). Per germline, CDR1 MNHEY and CDR2 SMNVEV (reference sequence). This CDR3 comprises 14 residues. Trimming removed 5 bases at V and 2 bases at J, with 12 bases between. CDR3 coding DNA: TGTGCCAGCAGTCCCGTCCAGGGAAACACTGAAGCTTTCTTT. It specifies CASSPVQGNTEAFF.